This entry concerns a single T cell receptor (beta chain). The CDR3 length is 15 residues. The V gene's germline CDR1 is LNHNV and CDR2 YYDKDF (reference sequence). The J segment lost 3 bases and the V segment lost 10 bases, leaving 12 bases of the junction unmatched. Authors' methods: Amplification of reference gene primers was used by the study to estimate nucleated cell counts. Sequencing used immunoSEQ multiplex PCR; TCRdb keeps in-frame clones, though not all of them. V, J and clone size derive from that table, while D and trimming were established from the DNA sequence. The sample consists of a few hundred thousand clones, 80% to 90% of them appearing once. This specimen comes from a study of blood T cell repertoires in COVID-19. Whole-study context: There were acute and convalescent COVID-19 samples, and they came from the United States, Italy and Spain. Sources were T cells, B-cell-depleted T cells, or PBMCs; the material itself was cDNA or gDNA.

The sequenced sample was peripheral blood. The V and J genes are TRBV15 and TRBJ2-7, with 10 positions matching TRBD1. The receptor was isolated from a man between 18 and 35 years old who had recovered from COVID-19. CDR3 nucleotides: TGTGCCAGAGACAACCGGGACAGGGGCAACTACGAGCAGTACTTC. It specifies CARDNRDRGNYEQYF. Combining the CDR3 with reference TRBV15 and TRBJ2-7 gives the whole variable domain DAMVIQNPRYQVTQFGKPVTLSCSQTLNHNVMYWYQQKSSQAPKLLFHYYDKDFNNEADTPDNFQSRRPNTSFCFLDIRSPGLGDTAMYLCARDNRDRGNYEQYFGPGTRLTVT.